This T cell receptor (beta chain) was identified during a study of T-cell reconstitution after alpha-beta-depleted transplantation in children. Trimming removed 3 bases from V and 6 bases from J, with 6 bases in between. The CDR3 spans 11 residues. Study-level points and caveats: Alpha-beta T cells present about two months after transplant were reported to originate from several hundred expanded graft clones. Newly made T cells mostly supplied T-cell counts and diversity one year after transplant. Surviving recipient cells, namely T cells and thymic progenitors, were the source of high day-60 TCRbeta diversity in some patients.

This clonotype was detected only a few times. Its antigen is undetermined. Researchers prepared the TCRbeta library using unique molecular identifiers, the study reports. TCRdb re-called the PCR reads with MiXCR, one entry per CDR3 protein. The sample has 28,000 or so distinct CDR3 sequences, roughly a sixth seen once. This sequence joins TRBV12-3 or TRBV12-4 and TRBJ2-7, with D hard to call. The TCR originated in a male patient between 2 and 10 years old who had a stem cell transplant for acute lymphoblastic leukemia, so the T cells may come from the graft donor. Specimen: PBMCs, mostly from graft donor cells, collected 60 days after TCRalphabeta/CD19-depleted stem cell transplant. The CDR3 loop is CASSFASEQYF. In DNA form, the CDR3 reads TGTGCCAGCAGTTTTGCGAGCGAGCAGTACTTC.